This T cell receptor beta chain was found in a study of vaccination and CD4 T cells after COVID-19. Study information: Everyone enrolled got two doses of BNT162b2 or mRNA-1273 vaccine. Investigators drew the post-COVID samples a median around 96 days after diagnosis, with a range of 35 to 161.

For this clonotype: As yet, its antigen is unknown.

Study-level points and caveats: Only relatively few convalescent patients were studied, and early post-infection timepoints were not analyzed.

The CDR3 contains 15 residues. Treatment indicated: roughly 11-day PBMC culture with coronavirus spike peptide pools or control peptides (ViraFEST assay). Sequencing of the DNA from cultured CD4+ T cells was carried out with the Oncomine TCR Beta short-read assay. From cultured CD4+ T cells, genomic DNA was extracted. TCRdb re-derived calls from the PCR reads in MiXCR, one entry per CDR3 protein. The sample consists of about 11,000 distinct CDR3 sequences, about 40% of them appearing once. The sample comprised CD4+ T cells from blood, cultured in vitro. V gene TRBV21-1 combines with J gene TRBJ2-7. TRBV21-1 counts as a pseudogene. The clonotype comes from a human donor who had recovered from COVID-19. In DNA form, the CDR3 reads TGTGCCAGCAGACCCTTATCTGTGAGCACCTACGAGCAGTACTTC. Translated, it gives CASRPLSVSTYEQYF.